This is a list of T cell receptor beta chains from one sample in a study of shared clonotypes between healthy human individuals. Data came from immunoSEQ multiplex PCR; TCRdb stores just in-frame clones and leaves some out. The sample has around 1.9 million clones, around 93% seen once. Sequenced: naive CD8+ T cells from PBMCs. Every receptor here comes from a man between 18 and 29 years old in good health. Some clones in this sample may be carry-over from other donors' samples. The CDR3 runs from the conserved cysteine through the conserved F or W. Fields, in order: D gene, J gene, clone size, V gene, CDR3 DNA, CDR3 protein. D genes are given only for firm matches. Expanded clones are given a class, and other clones once, few, many or no size at all.

>.|TRBJ2-3|once|TRBV5-6
TGTGCCAGCAGCTTGGCCAGAGATACGCAGTATTTT
CASSLARDTQYF
>TRBD1|TRBJ1-1|.|TRBV9
TGTGCCAGCAGCCCAGGAGGGGGACAGAATGAAGCTTTCTTT
CASSPGGGQNEAFF
>.|TRBJ2-7|.|TRBV29-1
TGCAGCGCCGGGGGCTACGAGCAGTACTTC
CSAGGYEQYF
>TRBD2|TRBJ2-1|.|TRBV5-6
TGTGCCAGCAGCTTGGCGCTAGCGGGTTACAATGAGCAGTTCTTC
CASSLALAGYNEQFF
>.|TRBJ1-1|.|TRBV11-2
TGTGCCAGCAGCTTCGAGGGGAATAGGTACCCTGAAGCTTTCTTT
CASSFEGNRYPEAFF
>TRBD1|TRBJ1-1|few|TRBV10-2
TGCGCCAGCAGGGGGACAGATGAAGCTTTCTTT
CASRGTDEAFF
>TRBD1|TRBJ2-5|.|TRBV7-9
TGTGCCAGCAGACCTAGACAGGGCTCCCAAGAGACCCAGTACTTC
CASRPRQGSQETQYF
>.|TRBJ2-3|.|TRBV7-9
TGTGCCAGCAGCTTAGGATACAGCGGCCAGATCACAGATACGCAGTATTTT
CASSLGYSGQITDTQYF
>.|TRBJ2-3|.|TRBV9
TGTGCCAGCAGCGCCAGTGGGGGTGGCACAGATACGCAGTATTTT
CASSASGGGTDTQYF
>.|TRBJ1-4|.|TRBV19
TGTGCCACTAGAACTGTGGCACGTAATGAAAAACTGTTTTTT
CATRTVARNEKLFF
>TRBD2|TRBJ2-2|.|TRBV5-1
TGCGCCAGCAGCAAGACTAGCGGGAGGAACACCGGGGAGCTGTTTTTT
CASSKTSGRNTGELFF
>TRBD2|TRBJ2-1|.|TRBV4-2
TGTGCCAGCAGCCCAGTGCTAGCGGGAGTTGGGGAGTTCTTC
CASSPVLAGVGEFF